The clone carrying this T cell receptor (beta chain) is a singleton in its sample. This CDR3 has 16 amino acids. CDR1 and CDR2 from the germline V gene are SEHNR and FQNEAQ (reference sequence). Trimming left V 5 bases short and J 2 bases short, with 18 bases between. About 0.45 to 1 ug RNA was reverse transcribed with random hexamers. By means of immunoSEQ multiplex PCR, TCR beta CDR3 spanning 54 Vbeta and 13 Jbeta underwent amplification. Each CDR3 protein is one row after TCRdb ran MiXCR on the immunoSEQ multiplex PCR reads. The repertoire holds some 120,000 distinct CDR3 sequences, with approximately 90% as singletons. This sample is part of a study of CD8 T cells in Susac syndrome.

The origin of this receptor is a human donor in good health. This chain links TRBV7-9 with TRBJ1-1, with D maybe TRBD1 (5 bases). The sequencing input was CD8+ T cells from PBMCs. CDR3 sequence reads: CASSPPGRRGNTEAFF. CDR3 nucleotides: TGTGCCAGCAGCCCACCTGGCAGGAGGGGTAACACTGAAGCTTTCTTT.